A selection of T cell receptor beta chains follows, all from one sample in a study of memory B cells and T cells in multiple sclerosis. Produced via immunoSEQ multiplex PCR; TCRdb's table is partial and in-frame only. This table holds several thousand clones, about 60% found once. The specimen was memory (CD45RO+) CD8+ T cells from blood. The source is a human donor with multiple sclerosis. The CDR3 runs from the conserved cysteine through the conserved F or W. The order of the fields is V gene, clone size, D gene, J gene, CDR3 DNA, CDR3 protein. A D gene is named only where the DNA matches it firmly. A clone size is listed for some rows: how often the clone was seen (once, few, many), or a class if it is expanded.

v_gene: TRBV27
abundance: .
d_gene: TRBD1
j_gene: TRBJ2-7
CDR3nt: TGTGCCAGCAGTTTATCCGGACAGGGGGGTGAGCAGTACTTC
CDR3aa: CASSLSGQGGEQYF

v_gene: TRBV6-6
abundance: .
d_gene: .
j_gene: TRBJ2-7
CDR3nt: TGTGCCAGCAGTTACTTTCGGGGGAATTACGAGCAGTACTTC
CDR3aa: CASSYFRGNYEQYF

v_gene: TRBV5-4
abundance: .
d_gene: .
j_gene: TRBJ1-6
CDR3nt: TGTGCCAGCAGCTTGTCGGGATCTTATTCACCCCTCCACTTT
CDR3aa: CASSLSGSYSPLHF

v_gene: TRBV2
abundance: .
d_gene: .
j_gene: TRBJ2-1
CDR3nt: TGTGCCAGCAGTGAAAGTCAGGGGCCCTACAATGAGCAGTTCTTC
CDR3aa: CASSESQGPYNEQFF

v_gene: TRBV16
abundance: .
d_gene: TRBD1
j_gene: TRBJ2-5
CDR3nt: TGTGCCAGCAGCCAATCGTGGGGACAGGGCGCTCGGGAGACCCAGTACTTC
CDR3aa: CASSQSWGQGARETQYF

v_gene: TRBV11-2
abundance: .
d_gene: .
j_gene: TRBJ1-5
CDR3nt: TGTGCCAGCAGCCCTCGGACTGACCAGCCCCAGCATTTT
CDR3aa: CASSPRTDQPQHF

v_gene: TRBV29-1
abundance: .
d_gene: TRBD2
j_gene: TRBJ2-3
CDR3nt: TGCAGCGGCTGCCCCGGACTAGCGGGAGGTATAGCAGATACGCAGTATTTT
CDR3aa: CSGCPGLAGGIADTQYF

v_gene: TRBV4-2
abundance: few
d_gene: TRBD2
j_gene: TRBJ2-7
CDR3nt: TGTGCCAGCAGCTGGGGGTCCGGGACTAGCGGGAGAAACGAGCAGTACTTC
CDR3aa: CASSWGSGTSGRNEQYF

v_gene: TRBV27
abundance: .
d_gene: TRBD2
j_gene: TRBJ2-1
CDR3nt: TGTGCCAGCAGTTTGGTAGCGGGCAATGAGCAGTTCTTC
CDR3aa: CASSLVAGNEQFF

v_gene: TRBV6-1
abundance: few
d_gene: .
j_gene: TRBJ2-7
CDR3nt: TGTGCCAGCAGTGAATGGGGTAGCGCGTACGAGCAGTACTTC
CDR3aa: CASSEWGSAYEQYF

v_gene: TRBV27
abundance: .
d_gene: .
j_gene: TRBJ1-4
CDR3nt: TGTGCCAGCAGTCCATCTGCCCTACGACAGTCCGTTAATGAAAAACTGTTTTTT
CDR3aa: CASSPSALRQSVNEKLFF

v_gene: TRBV27
abundance: .
d_gene: .
j_gene: TRBJ2-4
CDR3nt: TGTGCCAGCAGCCGCAATAGTGTAGCCAAAAACATTCAGTACTTC
CDR3aa: CASSRNSVAKNIQYF

v_gene: TRBV7-8
abundance: .
d_gene: TRBD2
j_gene: TRBJ2-3
CDR3nt: TGTGCCAGCAGCCTCTTAGCGGGCCGCACAGATACGCAGTATTTT
CDR3aa: CASSLLAGRTDTQYF

v_gene: TRBV27
abundance: .
d_gene: .
j_gene: TRBJ1-4
CDR3nt: TGTGCCAGCAGCTGGGGGGGTCGGGGTGAAAAACTGTTTTTT
CDR3aa: CASSWGGRGEKLFF

v_gene: TRBV19
abundance: .
d_gene: .
j_gene: TRBJ1-2
CDR3nt: TGTGCCAGTAGTCAGTATGGCTACACCTTC
CDR3aa: CASSQYGYTF

v_gene: TRBV5-4
abundance: few
d_gene: .
j_gene: TRBJ1-5
CDR3nt: TGTGCCAGCAGCCGGGGTGAGAGCAATCAGCCCCAGCATTTT
CDR3aa: CASSRGESNQPQHF

v_gene: TRBV7-9
abundance: few
d_gene: .
j_gene: TRBJ1-5
CDR3nt: TGTGCCAGCAGCTTAGTCGACAGTAAGGGCAATCAGCCCCAGCATTTT
CDR3aa: CASSLVDSKGNQPQHF

v_gene: TRBV27
abundance: few
d_gene: TRBD1
j_gene: TRBJ2-7
CDR3nt: TGTGCCAGCACGGGACAGGTGGACTCCTACGAGCAGTACTTC
CDR3aa: CASTGQVDSYEQYF

v_gene: TRBV6-6
abundance: few
d_gene: TRBD1
j_gene: TRBJ1-1
CDR3nt: TGTGCCAGCAGTTACAGGGGGCTGAACACTGAAGCTTTCTTT
CDR3aa: CASSYRGLNTEAFF

v_gene: TRBV6-6
abundance: .
d_gene: .
j_gene: TRBJ1-1
CDR3nt: TGTGCCAGCAGTACGACGGGAGAGATGAACACTGAAGCTTTCTTT
CDR3aa: CASSTTGEMNTEAFF

v_gene: TRBV7-9
abundance: few
d_gene: TRBD2
j_gene: TRBJ2-2
CDR3nt: TGTGCCAGCAGCCCTCCTAGCGGGAGGGACACCGGGGAGCTGTTTTTT
CDR3aa: CASSPPSGRDTGELFF

v_gene: TRBV13
abundance: .
d_gene: .
j_gene: TRBJ2-7
CDR3nt: TGTGACAGCAGCCCACCAGGCAGTTTAGCGTACTACGAGCAGTCCTTC
CDR3aa: CDSSPPGSLAYYEQSF

v_gene: TRBV6-5
abundance: few
d_gene: .
j_gene: TRBJ2-7
CDR3nt: TGTGCCAGCAGTGTGTTTCCGGCCTACGAGCAGTACTTC
CDR3aa: CASSVFPAYEQYF

v_gene: TRBV9
abundance: once
d_gene: TRBD2
j_gene: TRBJ2-1
CDR3nt: TGTGCCAGCAGCCCAGGACTAGCTCCCAATGAGCAGTTCTTC
CDR3aa: CASSPGLAPNEQFF

v_gene: TRBV12-5
abundance: .
d_gene: TRBD2
j_gene: TRBJ2-7
CDR3nt: TGTGCTAGTGGTTTGGTACGTAGCGGGGGGGCCGCCTCTGGAGCTTACGAGCAGTACTTC
CDR3aa: CASGLVRSGGAASGAYEQYF

v_gene: TRBV18
abundance: .
d_gene: .
j_gene: TRBJ2-3
CDR3nt: TGTGCCAGCTCACCACCGAGATCCACAGATACGCAGTATTTT
CDR3aa: CASSPPRSTDTQYF

v_gene: TRBV19
abundance: .
d_gene: .
j_gene: TRBJ1-3
CDR3nt: TGTGCCAGTAGTATATCCAACAGCTTTTACTCTGGAAACACCATATATTTT
CDR3aa: CASSISNSFYSGNTIYF

v_gene: TRBV27
abundance: .
d_gene: TRBD1
j_gene: TRBJ2-2
CDR3nt: TGTGCCAGCAGAGGGGGCCGGAACACCGGGGAGCTGTTTTTT
CDR3aa: CASRGGRNTGELFF

v_gene: TRBV9
abundance: .
d_gene: .
j_gene: TRBJ1-6
CDR3nt: TGTGCCAGCAGCCTTCGGGACACCACAGTAGGTTCACCCCTCCACTTT
CDR3aa: CASSLRDTTVGSPLHF

v_gene: TRBV27
abundance: .
d_gene: TRBD2
j_gene: TRBJ2-3
CDR3nt: TGTGCCAGCGGGAGCAAAGGTTTGCGGGGGTTAGGAGATACGCAGTATTTT
CDR3aa: CASGSKGLRGLGDTQYF

v_gene: TRBV4-2
abundance: .
d_gene: TRBD2
j_gene: TRBJ2-7
CDR3nt: TGTGCCAGCAGCCAGGGACTAGCGGGAGGGTACGAGCAGTACTTC
CDR3aa: CASSQGLAGGYEQYF

v_gene: TRBV6-1
abundance: hyperexpanded
d_gene: .
j_gene: TRBJ1-2
CDR3nt: TGTGCCAGCAGCTCTGGGACAAACGCTTATGGCTACACCTTC
CDR3aa: CASSSGTNAYGYTF

v_gene: TRBV14
abundance: .
d_gene: .
j_gene: TRBJ2-2
CDR3nt: TGTGCCAGCAGCCTCTACGATTCCTACACCGGGGAGCTGTTTTTT
CDR3aa: CASSLYDSYTGELFF

v_gene: TRBV7-9
abundance: large
d_gene: .
j_gene: TRBJ1-3
CDR3nt: TGTGCCAGCAGCTCACCTAACAGGGTATCTGGAAACACCATATATTTT
CDR3aa: CASSSPNRVSGNTIYF

v_gene: TRBV7-8
abundance: .
d_gene: .
j_gene: TRBJ2-7
CDR3nt: TGTGCCAGCAGCTTACTAATAGCTCCCTACGAGCAGTACTTC
CDR3aa: CASSLLIAPYEQYF

v_gene: TRBV6-1
abundance: .
d_gene: TRBD1
j_gene: TRBJ2-5
CDR3nt: TGTGCCAGCAGCGAACAGGGGGAAGGAGAGGCCCAGTACTTC
CDR3aa: CASSEQGEGEAQYF

v_gene: TRBV27
abundance: .
d_gene: .
j_gene: TRBJ1-1
CDR3nt: TGTGCCAGCAGTTTATTGCGGGGGGCAGGGGAAGGGAACACTGAAGCTTTCTTT
CDR3aa: CASSLLRGAGEGNTEAFF

v_gene: TRBV6-1
abundance: .
d_gene: TRBD1
j_gene: TRBJ1-6
CDR3nt: TGTGCCAGCAGTGAAATTTCAGGACAGGGAGATTCACCCCTCCACTTT
CDR3aa: CASSEISGQGDSPLHF